Following are 16 T cell receptor beta chains from one sample sequenced in a study of memory CD4+ T cells and cytomegalovirus serostatus. Only in-frame clones appear in the TCRdb table, and some are missing; sequencing was by immunoSEQ multiplex PCR. This table holds 75,000 to 90,000 clones, less than 90% found once. The sort gate was single viable CD3+CD4+CD8-CD45RO+ cells for memory CD4+ T cells. Sequencing was performed on memory CD4+ T cells from blood. Receptors were obtained from an adult in good health and CMV-seronegative.

The chain has TRBV20-1 and TRBJ1-1; D gene uncertain. Trimming removed 0 bases at V and 6 bases at J, with 5 bases between. CDR1 DFQATT and CDR2 SNEGSKA come from the germline V gene (reference sequence). The CDR3 covers 11 residues. CDR3 nucleotide sequence: TGCAGTGCTAGAGATCTGGCTGAAGCTTTCTTT. It yields the protein CSARDLAEAFF.

The chain has TRBV6-5 and TRBJ1-2, with 7 positions matching TRBD1. Trimming removed 2 bases from V and 8 bases from J; junction bases left unmatched: 5. Looked up from germline, CDR1 is MNHEY and CDR2 is SVGAGI. The CDR3 totals 13 residues. CDR3 in amino acids: CASSYEQGVGYTF. CDR3 nucleotides: TGTGCCAGCAGTTACGAGCAGGGGGTCGGCTACACCTTC.

This sequence joins TRBV9 and TRBJ2-3; no firm D call. V lost 0 bases and J 1 base, leaving 6 bases between the germline ends. This CDR3 is 14 amino acids long. Germline V gene sequence: CDR1 SGDLS, CDR2 YYNGEE. The CDR3 DNA reads TGTGCCAGCAGCGTAGACGAGGGCACAGATACGCAGTATTTT. It is translated as CASSVDEGTDTQYF.

The rearrangement uses TRBV7-2 and TRBJ2-4, with 8 nucleotides matching TRBD2. Germline V gene data show CDR1 as SGHTA and CDR2 as FQGNSA. The CDR3 length is 16 residues. With 5 bases clipped from V and 1 base from J, the junction kept 7 bases outside the gene matches. CDR3 DNA: TGTGCCAGCAGCATCACTAGCGGTGGGGCCAAAAACATTCAGTACTTC. Amino acids: CASSITSGGAKNIQYF.

The V call is TRBV14, the J call TRBJ2-5; no firm D call. The CDR3 is 18 amino acids. V gave up 4 bases and J gave up 5 bases, with 26 bases separating them. Germline lookup yields CDR1 SGHDN and CDR2 FVKESK. CDR3 bases: TGTGCCAGCAGCCTCGATACGATCCGGTCCTTGGGTAGGGAGACCCAGTACTTC. This encodes CASSLDTIRSLGRETQYF.

The rearrangement joins TRBV7-3 to TRBJ2-6; no clear D. With 0 bases removed from V and 0 bases from J, the gap between germline ends came to 9 bases. The CDR3 runs to 17 residues. Germline loops: CDR1 SGHTA, CDR2 FQGTGA. CDR3 residues: CASSLTSLSSGANVLTF. The CDR3 DNA sequence: TGTGCCAGCAGCTTAACGTCCCTATCCTCTGGGGCCAACGTCCTGACTTTC.

The chain recombines TRBV7-9 with TRBJ2-2, with 9 positions matching TRBD1. CDR1 SEHNR and CDR2 FQNEAQ come from the germline V gene (reference sequence). Trimming cost V 5 bases and J 6 bases; bases outside gene matches: 4. The CDR3 sequence is 14 residues long. CDR3 amino acids: CASSPRQGAGELFF. The CDR3 bases are TGTGCCAGCAGCCCCAGACAGGGGGCCGGGGAGCTGTTTTTT.

The chain combines TRBV19 with TRBJ2-5; 12 nucleotides align to TRBD2. V lost 5 bases to trimming and J lost 2 bases; unmatched junction nucleotides: 3. The germline CDR1 and CDR2 sequences are LNHDA and SQIVND (reference sequence). The CDR3 totals 15 residues. This CDR3 reads CASSPGLAGQETQYF. In nucleotides, the CDR3 is TGTGCCAGTAGTCCGGGACTAGCGGGTCAAGAGACCCAGTACTTC.

In this sample, this clone turned up once. The chain employs TRBV7-2 and TRBJ1-5; TRBD1 agrees at 7 bases. Germline CDR1 is SGHTA and CDR2 is FQGNSA. The V segment lost 4 bases and the J segment 3 bases; nucleotides outside the gene matches: 6. CDR3 length equals 15 residues. The CDR3 spells CASSSKTGDNQPQHF. The CDR3 bases are TGTGCCAGCAGCTCCAAAACAGGGGACAATCAGCCCCAGCATTTT.

The chain is built from TRBV4-3 and TRBJ2-1; TRBD2 matches 9 bases. V shed 5 bases, J shed 8 bases, and the junction held 13 bases outside the gene matches. Germline V gene lookup returns CDR1 LGHNA and CDR2 YSLEER. The CDR3 extends over 16 amino acids. Written as DNA, the CDR3 is TGCGCCAGCAGCACAGGCGCGGGGGGGCCTTGGGATGAGCAGTTCTTC. It specifies CASSTGAGGPWDEQFF.

This chain connects TRBV7-8 to TRBJ2-7; D remains unclear. The CDR3 spans 12 residues. Trimming took 5 bases from V and 2 from J, leaving 7 bases between them. In germline, CDR1 is SGHVS, CDR2 FQNEAQ. Here the CDR3 DNA reads TGTGCCAGCAGCGTCCCTGCCTACGAGCAGTACTTC. This encodes CASSVPAYEQYF. Full variable domain (remainder filled in from reference TRBV7-8 and TRBJ2-7): GAGVSQSPRYKVAKRGQDVALRCDPISGHVSLFWYQQALGQGPEFLTYFQNEAQLDKSGLPSDRFFAERPEGSVSTLKIQRTQQEDSAVYLCASSVPAYEQYFGPGTRLTVT.

The DNA for the CDR3 is TGTGCCAGCAGCTCGACAGGCCGGACCACTGAAGCTTTCTTT. Translation gives CASSSTGRTTEAFF. The chain joins TRBV5-8 to TRBJ1-1, with a tentative D call TRBD1 (6 bases). V dropped 3 bases and J dropped 4 bases, with 13 bases sitting between them. From germline, CDR1 is SGHTS and CDR2 YDEGEE. The CDR3 covers 14 residues.

The chain links TRBV30 to TRBJ1-4, with D possibly being TRBD1 (6 bases). CDR1 is GTSNPN and CDR2 is SVGIG in the germline V gene (reference sequence). This CDR3 has 14 residues. Trimming cost V 1 base and J 7 bases, with 13 bases left between them. CDR3 sequence reads: CAWSGRGATEKLFF. The CDR3, as DNA: TGTGCCTGGAGTGGCCGGGGGGCGACTGAAAAACTGTTTTTT.

Only a few counts were recorded for this clone. This chain uses TRBV7-2 with TRBJ1-1; D ambiguous. CDR3 length equals 15 residues. The ends were cut back, 0 bases at V and 2 bases at J, with 10 bases in the middle. Germline CDR1 and CDR2: SGHTA and FQGNSA. The CDR3 region is CASSLAAVGNTEAFF. The CDR3 coding sequence is TGTGCCAGCAGCTTAGCGGCAGTGGGTAACACTGAAGCTTTCTTT.

A few counts support this clone. V is TRBV10-3 and J is TRBJ1-5, with a weak D call TRBD1 (6 bases). V was clipped by 0 bases and J by 4 bases, with 10 bases between them. The CDR3 totals 15 residues. CDR1 and CDR2 (germline): ENHRY, SYGVKD. The CDR3 DNA reads as TGTGCCATCAGTGAGTCGACAACAGGGAATCAGCCCCAGCATTTT. Encoded protein: CAISESTTGNQPQHF.

The chain employs TRBV7-9 and TRBJ2-7; D call uncertain. Germline V gene lookup returns CDR1 SEHNR and CDR2 FQNEAQ (reference sequence). The CDR3 has 14 residues. V was pared by 3 bases and J by 2 bases, with 11 bases between. CDR3 sequence reads: CASSFRVGTYEQYF. The CDR3 DNA follows: TGTGCCAGCAGCTTTAGGGTTGGGACCTACGAGCAGTACTTC.